The clone carrying this TCR beta chain has more than one count but fewer than ten. Regions amplified from RNA transcripts were the TCR beta CDR3 regions. An initial round of RT-PCR targeting the TCR CDR3 relied on the HTBI primer set. TCRdb re-called the multiplex PCR reads with MiXCR, one entry per CDR3 protein. Of some 700,000 distinct CDR3 sequences listed, approximately 15% are singletons. The sample originates from a study of T cells in Graves' hyperthyroidism and ophthalmopathy. Study context: Prior to any treatment, at the point of initial diagnosis, peripheral blood was collected.

CDR1 is SGHAT, CDR2 FQNNGV, per germline. The CDR3 contains 15 residues. V was cut by 2 bases and J by 0 bases, with 10 bases left in between. What was sequenced was blood. The source is a man aged 45 to 65 with Graves' hyperthyroidism. The rearrangement joins TRBV11-2 to TRBJ2-5, with no clear D. The CDR3, as DNA: TGTGCCAGCAGCTTAAATTGGCCGGACCAAGAGACCCAGTACTTC. Translated, it gives CASSLNWPDQETQYF.